The sequence of this TCR beta chain was determined in a study of blood T cell repertoires in COVID-19. In the study overall: From T cells, B-cell-depleted T cells, or PBMCs came the material, which was cDNA or gDNA.

The protocol was immunoSEQ multiplex PCR, while the TCRdb copy is restricted to in-frame clones and leaves out a portion. Here the sample spans roughly 100,000 clones, approximately 84% being singletons. CDR3 length: 18 residues. V was pared by 0 bases and J by 2 bases, with 12 bases of the junction left unmatched. CDR1 is LGHNA and CDR2 is YSLEER in the germline V gene. The rearrangement links TRBV4-3 to TRBJ2-5; 7 bases agree with TRBD1. The source is an older man with acute or convalescent COVID-19. The specimen was peripheral blood. The CDR3 spells CASSQDVPGQVYQETQYF. The CDR3 DNA follows: TGCGCCAGCAGCCAAGATGTCCCCGGACAGGTCTATCAAGAGACCCAGTACTTC.